The following is a T cell receptor (beta chain) sequence with its context. Its target is unknown. The sample comes from a study of T cell responses to AZD1222 COVID-19 vaccine. Study findings and constraints: Close to half of all spike-specific TCRs reportedly target regions of the variants that are unmutated. The sample set comprised mostly white British donors with more females, and clonal diversity was possibly underestimated. Recipients of two AZD1222 doses showed rising Spike-specific TCR breadth and depth.

V shed 2 bases, J shed 6 bases, and the junction held 3 bases outside the gene matches. The CDR3 has 14 residues. Germline loops: CDR1 GTSNPN, CDR2 SVGIG (reference sequence). Data came from immunoSEQ multiplex PCR; TCRdb stores just in-frame clones and leaves some out. The table has about 70,000 clones, more than 70% seen once. V usage is TRBV30 and J usage is TRBJ1-4; TRBD1 agrees at 10 bases. This TCR derives from an adult who received the MenACWY meningococcal vaccine as a control. This specimen was peripheral blood, taken 28 days after the second dose of the MenACWY control vaccine. CDR3 loop: CAWSTDRGYEKLFF. CDR3 sequence (DNA): TGTGCCTGGAGTACGGACAGGGGGTATGAAAAACTGTTTTTT.